These 10 T cell receptor beta chains originate from one sample sequenced in a study of technical replicates of blood from a handful of donors. TCRdb's copy holds only in-frame clones and misses some; the assay was immunoSEQ multiplex PCR. The sample yields about 83,000 clones, around nine tenths seen once. Input material: T cells isolated from PBMCs. The receptors here all came from a human donor in good health.

The chain links TRBV14 to TRBJ1-3; TRBD1 is a possible D gene (6 bases). CDR1 and CDR2 (germline): SGHDN, FVKESK. The CDR3 extends over 15 amino acids. Deletions cut 5 bases from V and 2 bases from J, with 13 bases between. The CDR3 reads CASSGGGLAGNTIYF. The CDR3 nucleotides are TGTGCCAGCAGCGGGGGCGGATTGGCTGGAAACACCATATATTTT.

The chain recombines TRBV27 with TRBJ1-1, with 11 bases aligning to TRBD1. With V trimmed by 7 bases and J by 5 bases, 3 bases remained unmatched. CDR3 length: 13 residues. Germline loops: CDR1 MNHEY, CDR2 SMNVEV (reference sequence). The CDR3 spells CASTRDRGTEAFF. The CDR3 DNA is TGTGCCAGCACCAGGGACAGGGGGACTGAAGCTTTCTTT.

This chain connects TRBV16 to TRBJ2-1, with TRBD1 matching over 10 bases. From germline, CDR1 is KGHSY and CDR2 FQNENV. There are 16 residues in the CDR3. The J segment lost 2 bases and the V segment lost 0 bases, leaving 1 base of the junction unmatched. Written as DNA, the CDR3 is TGTGCCAGCAGCCAATCAGGACAGGGGGCCTACAATGAGCAGTTCTTC. It codes for CASSQSGQGAYNEQFF.

The gene calls are TRBV14 and TRBJ2-1; possible D gene TRBD2, 5 bases. The CDR3 contains 16 residues. Germline V gene lookup returns CDR1 SGHDN and CDR2 FVKESK. Trimming cost V 2 bases and J 0 bases, with 11 bases left between them. The CDR3 here is CASSQLGGLSYNEQFF. For the CDR3, the DNA is TGTGCCAGCAGCCAATTAGGCGGACTCTCCTACAATGAGCAGTTCTTC.

The chain is built from TRBV7-9 and TRBJ2-7, with 7 bases that match TRBD1. Germline trimming cut 4 bases from V and 6 bases from J; bases unmatched to any gene: 3. The CDR3 runs 12 residues. CDR1 is SEHNR and CDR2 is FQNEAQ in the germline V gene (reference sequence). CDR3 residues: CASSWGTAEQYF. The CDR3, as DNA: TGTGCCAGCAGCTGGGGGACAGCCGAGCAGTACTTC.

The chain recombines TRBV6-5 with TRBJ2-7, with a possible D match to TRBD2 (5 bases). CDR3 length: 14 residues. The ends were cut back, 5 bases at V and 5 bases at J, with 16 bases in the middle. Germline-derived CDR1 and CDR2 are MNHEY and SVGAGI. CDR3 in amino acids: CASSADGVLDEQYF. Here the CDR3 DNA reads TGTGCCAGCAGTGCGGACGGGGTTCTGGACGAGCAGTACTTC.

CDR3 amino acids: CASRKGGREDNEQFF. The CDR3 DNA follows: TGTGCCAGCAGAAAGGGGGGGCGGGAAGACAATGAGCAGTTCTTC. J is TRBJ2-1 and V is TRBV9, with D maybe TRBD2 (7 bases). The germline V gene encodes CDR1 SGDLS and CDR2 YYNGEE. The CDR3 spans 15 residues. Trimming cost V 5 bases and J 5 bases, with 17 bases left between them.

The V call is TRBV19, the J call TRBJ2-1, with D perhaps TRBD2 (5 bases). CDR1 and CDR2 from the germline V gene are LNHDA and SQIVND (reference sequence). The CDR3 consists of 13 residues. Trimming cost V 7 bases and J 3 bases, with 10 bases left between them. The CDR3 loop reads CASTPRGYNEQFF. Written as DNA, the CDR3 is TGTGCCAGTACCCCTCGGGGCTACAATGAGCAGTTCTTC.

In this sample, this clone turned up a few times. The chain couples TRBV7-3 to TRBJ1-1; D gene uncertain. CDR3 length equals 11 residues. V was clipped by 7 bases and J by 5 bases, with 8 bases between them. Per germline, CDR1 SGHTA and CDR2 FQGTGA. Here the CDR3 DNA reads TGTGCCAGCACCCCGTTTACTGAAGCTTTCTTT. It is translated as CASTPFTEAFF.

The rearrangement uses TRBV2 and TRBJ2-1; the D is unclear. This CDR3 region has 13 residues. The germline V gene has CDR1 SNHLY and CDR2 FYNNEI. V lost 7 bases and J 0 bases, leaving 7 bases between the germline ends. The CDR3 region has the DNA TGTGCCAGCAAAGAGAGCTCCTACAATGAGCAGTTCTTC. Residues: CASKESSYNEQFF.